This TCR beta chain was sequenced during a study of T cells in Graves' hyperthyroidism and ophthalmopathy. Whole-study findings and limits: Most thyroid-expanded clonotypes above 0.001 were also found in blood.

This clonotype was observed at least ten times. Its target is not known. The investigators amplified TCR beta CDR3 regions from RNA transcripts. The TCR CDR3 was amplified in a first-round RT-PCR using the HTBI primer set. Via MiXCR, TCRdb re-called the multiplex PCR reads, giving one row per CDR3 protein. The table has a few hundred thousand distinct CDR3 sequences, 35% to 55% seen once. The sequence was collected from a young woman with Graves' hyperthyroidism. The material sequenced was peripheral blood or thyroid tissue (not recorded which).

The CDR3 DNA follows: TGTGCCAGCAGCTTCCGGACAGAATATAATTCACCCCTCCACTTT. The encoded protein is CASSFRTEYNSPLHF. The chain is built from TRBV7-8 and TRBJ1-6; maybe TRBD1 (6 bases). Trimming removed 3 bases at V and 4 bases at J, with 10 bases between. CDR3 size: 15 residues. Germline CDR1 is SGHVS and CDR2 is FQNEAQ.